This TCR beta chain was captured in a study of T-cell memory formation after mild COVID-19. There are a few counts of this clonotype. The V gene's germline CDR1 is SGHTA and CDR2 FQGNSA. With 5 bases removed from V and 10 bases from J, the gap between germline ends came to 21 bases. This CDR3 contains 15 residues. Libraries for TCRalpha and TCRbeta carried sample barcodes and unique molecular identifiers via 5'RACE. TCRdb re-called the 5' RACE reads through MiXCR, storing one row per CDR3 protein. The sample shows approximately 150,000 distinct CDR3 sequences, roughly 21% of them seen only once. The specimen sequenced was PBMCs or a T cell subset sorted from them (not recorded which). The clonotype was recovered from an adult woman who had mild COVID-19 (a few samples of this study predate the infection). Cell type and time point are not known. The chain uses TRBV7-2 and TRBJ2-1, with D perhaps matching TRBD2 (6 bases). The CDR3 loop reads CASSPLGSGPWEQFF. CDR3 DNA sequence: TGTGCCAGCAGCCCCTTGGGTAGCGGTCCTTGGGAGCAGTTCTTC. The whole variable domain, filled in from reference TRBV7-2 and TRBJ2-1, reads GAGVSQSPSNKVTEKGKDVELRCDPISGHTALYWYRQSLGQGLEFLIYFQGNSAPDKSGLPSDRFSAERTGGSVSTLTIQRTQQEDSAVYLCASSPLGSGPWEQFFGPGTRLTVL.